Presented here are 11 T cell receptor beta chains from one specimen sequenced in a study of blood T cell repertoires in COVID-19. Assay used: immunoSEQ multiplex PCR; TCRdb lists only in-frame clones, some missing. The sample records about 260,000 clones, approximately 89% being singletons. Sequenced input: peripheral blood. These receptors came from a man aged 35 to 55 who had recovered from COVID-19.

This chain joins TRBV27 and TRBJ1-2, with D perhaps TRBD1 (6 bases). Germline values: CDR1 MNHEY, CDR2 SMNVEV (reference sequence). The CDR3 has 12 amino acids. V lost 7 bases to trimming and J lost 8 bases, with 14 bases between them. The CDR3 region has the DNA TGTGCCAGCAAGCAAGGGGGAAGAGGCTACACCTTC. Protein sequence: CASKQGGRGYTF.

This rearrangement joins TRBV6-2 or TRBV6-3 to TRBJ2-7; D is unresolved. The CDR3 runs to 12 residues. CDR1 and CDR2 (germline): MNHEY, SVGEGT. V was pared by 2 bases and J by 2 bases, with 4 bases between. The CDR3 spells CASSYGPYEQYF. The CDR3 DNA reads as TGTGCCAGCAGTTACGGCCCCTACGAGCAGTACTTC.

Here the CDR3 reads CASNKGNGELFF. CDR3 sequence (DNA): TGCGCCAGCAATAAGGGGAACGGGGAGCTGTTTTTT. The V gene is TRBV5-1, the J gene TRBJ2-2; D perhaps matches TRBD1 (5 bases). CDR3 length: 12 amino acids. Germline loops: CDR1 SGHRS, CDR2 YFSETQ. Between the trimmed V and J ends, which lost 6 bases and 7 bases, there was a span of 10 bases.

The V gene is TRBV7-2, the J gene TRBJ1-3; D remains ambiguous. CDR3 length equals 17 residues. V lost 3 bases and J 0 bases, leaving 15 bases between the germline ends. Germline lookup yields CDR1 SGHTA and CDR2 FQGNSA. The CDR3 region is CASSFNTVTPSGNTIYF. The CDR3 nucleotides are TGTGCCAGCAGCTTTAACACAGTCACTCCCTCTGGAAACACCATATATTTT. The whole variable domain, remainder taken from reference TRBV7-2 and TRBJ1-3, is GAGVSQSPSNKVTEKGKDVELRCDPISGHTALYWYRQSLGQGLEFLIYFQGNSAPDKSGLPSDRFSAERTGGSVSTLTIQRTQQEDSAVYLCASSFNTVTPSGNTIYFGEGSWLTVV.

This clone showed up just once. The rearrangement links TRBV11-3 to TRBJ2-5, with 9 bases fitting TRBD2. The CDR3 is 13 residues long. Germline V gene lookup returns CDR1 SGHNT and CDR2 YENEEA. V dropped 5 bases and J dropped 4; count of bases not matched to a gene: 2. The CDR3 DNA reads TGTGCCAGCAGCCAGACTAGCGGAGAGACCCAGTACTTC. Protein: CASSQTSGETQYF.

The CDR3 DNA reads TGTGCCAGCAGCCGCGGGACTAGCGGTCGCTCTGGGGCCAACGTCCTGACTTTC. It codes for CASSRGTSGRSGANVLTF. This rearrangement joins TRBV14 to TRBJ2-6, with 11 bases lining up with TRBD2. CDR1 is SGHDN and CDR2 is FVKESK in the germline V gene. The V segment lost 4 bases and the J segment 0 bases; nucleotides outside the gene matches: 5. CDR3 length: 18 residues. Combining the CDR3 with reference TRBV14 and TRBJ2-6 gives the whole variable domain EAGVTQFPSHSVIEKGQTVTLRCDPISGHDNLYWYRRVMGKEIKFLLHFVKESKQDESGMPNNRFLAERTGGTYSTLKVQPAELEDSGVYFCASSRGTSGRSGANVLTFGAGSRLTVL.

The V and J genes are TRBV7-2 and TRBJ2-3; TRBD2 aligns across 13 bases. V trimming: 4 bases; J trimming: 0 bases; junction bases outside the gene matches: 1. There are 16 residues in the CDR3. CDR1 SGHTA and CDR2 FQGNSA come from the germline V gene. CDR3 bases: TGTGCCAGCAGCTCGGGACTAGCGGGAAGCACAGATACGCAGTATTTT. Residues: CASSSGLAGSTDTQYF.

The chain couples TRBV14 to TRBJ1-1; perhaps TRBD1 as D (6 bases). The CDR3 length is 15 residues. V was cut by 5 bases and J by 1 base, with 14 bases left in between. Germline lookup yields CDR1 SGHDN and CDR2 FVKESK. CDR3 bases: TGTGCCAGCAGCGAACAGGGCTTACAGAACACTGAAGCTTTCTTT. Protein sequence: CASSEQGLQNTEAFF.

V usage is TRBV6-5 and J usage is TRBJ1-2; D gene unclear. Germline-derived CDR1 and CDR2 are MNHEY and SVGAGI. V lost 11 bases and J 11 bases, leaving 21 bases between the germline ends. This CDR3 contains 12 residues. The CDR3 region has the DNA TGTGCCTCAACCGTTGGGCAACTTCCTTACACCTTC. Translating gives CASTVGQLPYTF.

The chain joins TRBV4-3 to TRBJ2-7; 15 bases map to TRBD2. The V segment lost 2 bases and the J segment 0 bases; nucleotides outside the gene matches: 8. The CDR3 contains 19 residues. CDR1 and CDR2 from the germline V gene are LGHNA and YSLEER. This chain's CDR3 is CASSQSRGLAGGPSYEQYF. The CDR3 DNA is TGCGCCAGCAGCCAATCTCGGGGACTAGCGGGGGGCCCCTCCTACGAGCAGTACTTC.

The rearrangement links TRBV2 to TRBJ2-5; TRBD2 might be the D (7 bases). The V end was cut by 6 bases, the J end by 1 base, with 18 bases between. The CDR3 spans 16 residues. In germline, CDR1 is SNHLY, CDR2 FYNNEI. As DNA, the CDR3 is TGTGCCAGCAGGCGGAGGGGGGAGGGCTCCCAAGAGACCCAGTACTTC. Protein: CASRRRGEGSQETQYF. Based on the CDR3 plus reference TRBV2 and TRBJ2-5, the full variable domain is EPEVTQTPSHQVTQMGQEVILRCVPISNHLYFYWYRQILGQKVEFLVSFYNNEISEKSEIFDDQFSVERPDGSNFTLKIRSTKLEDSAMYFCASRRRGEGSQETQYFGPGTRLLVL.